One sample yielded the 27 T cell receptor beta chains listed below, sequenced in a study of shared clonotypes between healthy human individuals. TCRdb keeps only in-frame clones here, not all; method: immunoSEQ multiplex PCR. The table includes hundreds of thousands of clones, roughly 77% detected once. Input material: PBMCs. The receptors were gathered from a woman in her thirties or forties in good health. Some clones in this sample may be carry-over from other donors' samples.

This clone has only one observation. V is TRBV7-3 and J is TRBJ2-2, with D possibly matching TRBD1 (5 bases). This CDR3 is 14 amino acids long. Trimming pared 5 bases from V and 3 bases from J, leaving 10 bases between. Looked up from germline, CDR1 is SGHTA and CDR2 is FQGTGA. The CDR3 region is CASSLSGHTGELFF. The CDR3 DNA reads TGTGCCAGCAGCCTCTCAGGGCACACCGGGGAGCTGTTTTTT.

The chain joins TRBV5-1 to TRBJ2-7; 9 bases are shared with TRBD1. The junction had 11 bases not matched to a gene; V was cut back by 2 bases and J by 2 bases. This CDR3 spans 17 amino acids. Germline CDR1 is SGHRS and CDR2 is YFSETQ. CDR3 in amino acids: CASSFLPVGQGTYEQYF. The CDR3 coding sequence is TGCGCCAGCAGCTTCCTCCCGGTGGGACAGGGTACCTACGAGCAGTACTTC.

The rearrangement links TRBV28 to TRBJ2-7; TRBD1 might be the D (6 bases). CDR3 size: 15 residues. Trimming took 5 bases from V and 6 from J, leaving 20 bases between them. CDR1 is MDHEN, CDR2 SYDVKM, per germline. The CDR3: CASSTTRGRGTEQYF. CDR3 nucleotides: TGTGCCAGCAGTACCACCCGGGGCAGGGGAACCGAGCAGTACTTC.

The chain links TRBV28 to TRBJ2-3; 16 nucleotides agree with TRBD2. With V trimmed by 3 bases and J by 6 bases, 12 bases remained unmatched. The CDR3 is made up of 19 amino acids. The V gene's germline CDR1 is MDHEN and CDR2 SYDVKM. DNA for the CDR3: TGTGCCAGCAGTTTGCGTTCGGGACTAGCGGGAGGGTCAGGGGATACGCAGTATTTT. Translated, it gives CASSLRSGLAGGSGDTQYF.

The rearrangement joins TRBV5-1 to TRBJ2-3; D remains unclear. Germline loops: CDR1 SGHRS, CDR2 YFSETQ. The CDR3 covers 15 residues. V was cut by 2 bases and J by 2 bases, with 12 bases left in between. CDR3 DNA: TGCGCCAGCAGCTTATATACCTGGTCCACAGATACGCAGTATTTT. Protein product: CASSLYTWSTDTQYF.

In the case of this clone: A far larger clone is only one base removed, so a read error is likely. V gene TRBV7-9 combines with J gene TRBJ1-1; 7 nucleotides line up with TRBD1. The CDR3 has 18 residues. Per germline, CDR1 SEHNR and CDR2 FQNEAQ (reference sequence). This chain's CDR3 is CASSPPVVGQVMNTEAIF. DNA for the CDR3: TGTGCCAGCAGCCCACCAGTAGTCGGACAGGTGATGAACACTGAAGCTATCTTT.

This clone was counted once. The J gene is TRBJ2-5, the V gene TRBV2, with TRBD2 identical over 13 bases. CDR3 length: 15 residues. Germline trimming cut 4 bases from V and 5 bases from J; bases unmatched to any gene: 4. The germline V gene has CDR1 SNHLY and CDR2 FYNNEI. In DNA form, the CDR3 reads TGTGCCAGCAGTGGACTAGCGGGAGGTTTGGAGACCCAGTACTTC. Translation gives CASSGLAGGLETQYF.

V and J are TRBV19 and TRBJ2-1; 8 nucleotides line up with TRBD2. Germline lookup yields CDR1 LNHDA and CDR2 SQIVND (reference sequence). With V trimmed by 5 bases and J by 7 bases, 7 bases remained unmatched. CDR3 size: 14 residues. The CDR3 DNA sequence: TGTGCCAGTAGTGCCGGGACTAGGGGGAATGAGCAGTTCTTC. Translation: CASSAGTRGNEQFF. Together with reference TRBV19 and TRBJ2-1, the CDR3 gives the full variable domain: DGGITQSPKYLFRKEGQNVTLSCEQNLNHDAMYWYRQDPGQGLRLIYYSQIVNDFQKGDIAEGYSVSREKKESFPLTVTSAQKNPTAFYLCASSAGTRGNEQFFGPGTRLTVL.

The chain recombines TRBV5-1 with TRBJ2-1, with 9 bases fitting TRBD2. Germline V CDR1 and CDR2: SGHRS, YFSETQ. The CDR3 runs 16 residues. The junction had 13 bases not matched to a gene; V was cut back by 4 bases and J by 8 bases. CDR3 region: CASSVAGGLAGYEQFF. The CDR3 DNA reads TGCGCCAGCAGCGTCGCAGGGGGGCTAGCGGGATATGAGCAGTTCTTC.

V usage is TRBV5-1 and J usage is TRBJ1-6; D is perhaps TRBD1 (5 bases). Germline V lookup: CDR1 SGHRS, CDR2 YFSETQ. The CDR3 is made up of 13 amino acids. Between the trimmed V and J ends, which lost 0 bases and 10 bases, there was a span of 8 bases. CDR3 DNA: TGCGCCAGCAGCTTGGCAGGGCTCTCACCCCTCCACTTT. Its protein product is CASSLAGLSPLHF.

About this clone: A clone one base away is much larger, so this may be a read error. The chain is built from TRBV2 and TRBJ2-1; TRBD2 agrees at 8 bases. From germline, CDR1 is SNHLY and CDR2 FYNNEI. This CDR3 contains 14 residues. Trimming cost V 3 bases and J 3 bases; bases outside gene matches: 1. CDR3 region: CASSESGSYNEQFF. DNA of the CDR3: TGTGCCAGCAGTGAGAGCGGGAGCTACAATGAGCAGTTCTTC.

The V gene is TRBV18, the J gene TRBJ2-5; D may be TRBD2 (5 bases). CDR3 length: 15 amino acids. Germline-derived CDR1 and CDR2 are KGHSH and LQKENI. Deletions cut 0 bases from V and 2 bases from J, with 10 bases between. CDR3 loop: CASSPPSGGQETQYF. As DNA, the CDR3 is TGTGCCAGCTCACCACCGTCCGGCGGGCAAGAGACCCAGTACTTC.

The chain employs TRBV6-1 and TRBJ1-4; 10 bases fit TRBD1. V lost 1 base, J lost 8 bases, and 4 bases stayed unmatched. CDR1 is MNHNS and CDR2 is SASEGT in the germline V gene. The CDR3 has 15 amino acids. The CDR3 nucleotides read TGTGCCAGCAGTGAAGTCGGACAGGGGGAAGAAAAACTGTTTTTT. This sequence encodes CASSEVGQGEEKLFF.

This chain links TRBV5-4 with TRBJ2-7, with 7 bases matching TRBD2. Germline V gives CDR1 SGHNT, CDR2 YYREEE (reference sequence). V lost 0 bases and J lost 5; bases outside the gene matches: 2. This CDR3 region has 13 residues. The CDR3 region is CASSLGAGDEQYF. The DNA for the CDR3 is TGTGCCAGCAGCTTGGGTGCGGGAGACGAGCAGTACTTC.

This clone was observed a few times. V is TRBV14 and J is TRBJ2-7, with 9 bases matching TRBD1. The CDR3 is 18 amino acids. In germline, CDR1 is SGHDN, CDR2 FVKESK. V lost 0 bases, J lost 5 bases, and 14 bases stayed unmatched. CDR3 bases: TGTGCCAGCAGCCAAGATGTTTGGCCCGGGACAGGGAGGGACGAGCAGTACTTC. The encoded protein is CASSQDVWPGTGRDEQYF.

This clone came up a few times. The DNA for the CDR3 is TGTGCCAGCAGAGAGACAGGGAGGTTCACCGGGGAGCTGTTTTTT. Amino acids: CASRETGRFTGELFF. The chain has TRBV6-5 and TRBJ2-2, with TRBD1 as a possible D gene (7 bases). In germline, CDR1 is MNHEY, CDR2 SVGAGI. CDR3 length equals 15 residues. V was pared by 6 bases and J by 4 bases, with 15 bases between.

This clone was recorded at least ten times. The chain has TRBV2 and TRBJ2-7; TRBD2 is a possible D gene (5 bases). The germline CDR1 and CDR2 sequences are SNHLY and FYNNEI. Trimming removed 6 bases from V and 4 bases from J, with 16 bases in between. This CDR3 contains 14 residues. The CDR3 region has the DNA TGTGCCAGCAGCACCTCGGGATCCCCTTACGAGCAGTACTTC. It yields the protein CASSTSGSPYEQYF.

The chain links TRBV18 to TRBJ2-5; 10 positions agree with TRBD2. Germline CDR1 reads KGHSH; CDR2 reads LQKENI. This CDR3 is built from 16 residues. The ends lost 6 bases at V and 3 bases at J; junction bases unmatched: 10. CDR3 DNA: TGTGCCAGCTCCCCTCTCAGGACTAGCGGCAAAGAGACCCAGTACTTC. It codes for CASSPLRTSGKETQYF.

Ten or more counts support this clone. The chain is built from TRBV7-2 and TRBJ2-7, with TRBD1 matching over 8 bases. Germline V gene sequence: CDR1 SGHTA, CDR2 FQGNSA. After removal of 4 bases from V and 4 bases from J, the junction contained 18 bases not matched to a gene. This CDR3 has 18 residues. CDR3 amino acids: CASSSDPSTGTGRYEQYF. In DNA, the CDR3 is TGTGCCAGCAGCTCCGACCCAAGCACCGGGACAGGTCGATACGAGCAGTACTTC.

The V call is TRBV21-1, the J call TRBJ1-2; the D call in the table, TRBD1, was not verified against the DNA. TRBV21-1 represents a pseudogene. The length of the CDR3 is 12 residues. CDR3 sequence reads: CASTRQGSGYTF. CDR3 nucleotides: TGTGCCAGCACCCGACAGGGCTCTGGCTACACCTTC.

DNA of the CDR3: TGTGCCAGCAGTACAGGGGGCGCGGGATATGAGCAGTTCTTC. Its translation: CASSTGGAGYEQFF. J is TRBJ2-1 and V is TRBV7-9; TRBD1 agrees at 9 bases. V shed 6 bases and J 8 bases; nucleotides not matched to a gene: 8. Germline V lookup: CDR1 SEHNR, CDR2 FQNEAQ (reference sequence). The CDR3 totals 14 residues.

The V and J genes are TRBV18 and TRBJ2-1; perhaps TRBD2 as D (7 bases). The CDR3 runs 14 residues. Germline V gives CDR1 KGHSH, CDR2 LQKENI. V dropped 3 bases and J dropped 9 bases, with 15 bases sitting between them. The CDR3 sequence: CASSPAGARSEQFF. DNA for the CDR3: TGTGCCAGCTCACCGGCGGGGGCGCGGAGTGAGCAGTTCTTC.

The rearrangement links TRBV11-2 to TRBJ2-5; D is possibly TRBD1 (6 bases). CDR1 is SGHAT, CDR2 FQNNGV, per germline. V lost 1 base and J 4 bases, leaving 10 bases between the germline ends. The CDR3 spans 14 residues. CDR3 nucleotide sequence: TGTGCCAGCAGCTTAGGTACAGGGTTAGAGACCCAGTACTTC. Its translation is CASSLGTGLETQYF.

The rearrangement uses TRBV30 and TRBJ1-2; 8 nucleotides agree with TRBD1. The CDR3 has 14 residues. Germline V gives CDR1 GTSNPN, CDR2 SVGIG (reference sequence). V gave up 2 bases and J gave up 7 bases; unmatched junction bases: 9. In DNA form, the CDR3 reads TGTGCCTGGAGTCGAGACAGGGGTACTCTTGGCTACACCTTC. It specifies CAWSRDRGTLGYTF.

The chain uses TRBV10-3 and TRBJ2-5; the match to TRBD2 covers 7 bases. The CDR3 runs 16 residues. The germline CDR1 and CDR2 sequences are ENHRY and SYGVKD. V dropped 5 bases and J dropped 2; count of bases not matched to a gene: 11. CDR3 in DNA: TGTGCCATCAGTTCGTCGGCGGGAGTGAAGCAAGAGACCCAGTACTTC. This gives the protein CAISSSAGVKQETQYF.

The J gene is TRBJ2-1, the V gene TRBV27, with TRBD2 matching over 8 bases. The CDR3 runs 16 residues. Trimming took 3 bases from V and 2 from J; bases not matched to a gene: 6. The germline CDR1 and CDR2 sequences are MNHEY and SMNVEV (reference sequence). The CDR3 DNA sequence: TGTGCCAGCAGTTTCACTAGCGGCCTTCCCTACAATGAGCAGTTCTTC. This codes for CASSFTSGLPYNEQFF.

V gene TRBV6-6 combines with J gene TRBJ1-4; D gene ambiguous. The V gene lost 4 bases and the J gene lost 14 bases, with 23 bases spanning the gap. The CDR3 is 15 residues long. Germline lookup yields CDR1 MNHNY and CDR2 SVGAGI (reference sequence). CDR3 sequence (DNA): TGTGCCAGCAGTTCCCGTAGTGCTTACGGTGGTTACCTGTTTTTT. The encoded protein is CASSSRSAYGGYLFF.